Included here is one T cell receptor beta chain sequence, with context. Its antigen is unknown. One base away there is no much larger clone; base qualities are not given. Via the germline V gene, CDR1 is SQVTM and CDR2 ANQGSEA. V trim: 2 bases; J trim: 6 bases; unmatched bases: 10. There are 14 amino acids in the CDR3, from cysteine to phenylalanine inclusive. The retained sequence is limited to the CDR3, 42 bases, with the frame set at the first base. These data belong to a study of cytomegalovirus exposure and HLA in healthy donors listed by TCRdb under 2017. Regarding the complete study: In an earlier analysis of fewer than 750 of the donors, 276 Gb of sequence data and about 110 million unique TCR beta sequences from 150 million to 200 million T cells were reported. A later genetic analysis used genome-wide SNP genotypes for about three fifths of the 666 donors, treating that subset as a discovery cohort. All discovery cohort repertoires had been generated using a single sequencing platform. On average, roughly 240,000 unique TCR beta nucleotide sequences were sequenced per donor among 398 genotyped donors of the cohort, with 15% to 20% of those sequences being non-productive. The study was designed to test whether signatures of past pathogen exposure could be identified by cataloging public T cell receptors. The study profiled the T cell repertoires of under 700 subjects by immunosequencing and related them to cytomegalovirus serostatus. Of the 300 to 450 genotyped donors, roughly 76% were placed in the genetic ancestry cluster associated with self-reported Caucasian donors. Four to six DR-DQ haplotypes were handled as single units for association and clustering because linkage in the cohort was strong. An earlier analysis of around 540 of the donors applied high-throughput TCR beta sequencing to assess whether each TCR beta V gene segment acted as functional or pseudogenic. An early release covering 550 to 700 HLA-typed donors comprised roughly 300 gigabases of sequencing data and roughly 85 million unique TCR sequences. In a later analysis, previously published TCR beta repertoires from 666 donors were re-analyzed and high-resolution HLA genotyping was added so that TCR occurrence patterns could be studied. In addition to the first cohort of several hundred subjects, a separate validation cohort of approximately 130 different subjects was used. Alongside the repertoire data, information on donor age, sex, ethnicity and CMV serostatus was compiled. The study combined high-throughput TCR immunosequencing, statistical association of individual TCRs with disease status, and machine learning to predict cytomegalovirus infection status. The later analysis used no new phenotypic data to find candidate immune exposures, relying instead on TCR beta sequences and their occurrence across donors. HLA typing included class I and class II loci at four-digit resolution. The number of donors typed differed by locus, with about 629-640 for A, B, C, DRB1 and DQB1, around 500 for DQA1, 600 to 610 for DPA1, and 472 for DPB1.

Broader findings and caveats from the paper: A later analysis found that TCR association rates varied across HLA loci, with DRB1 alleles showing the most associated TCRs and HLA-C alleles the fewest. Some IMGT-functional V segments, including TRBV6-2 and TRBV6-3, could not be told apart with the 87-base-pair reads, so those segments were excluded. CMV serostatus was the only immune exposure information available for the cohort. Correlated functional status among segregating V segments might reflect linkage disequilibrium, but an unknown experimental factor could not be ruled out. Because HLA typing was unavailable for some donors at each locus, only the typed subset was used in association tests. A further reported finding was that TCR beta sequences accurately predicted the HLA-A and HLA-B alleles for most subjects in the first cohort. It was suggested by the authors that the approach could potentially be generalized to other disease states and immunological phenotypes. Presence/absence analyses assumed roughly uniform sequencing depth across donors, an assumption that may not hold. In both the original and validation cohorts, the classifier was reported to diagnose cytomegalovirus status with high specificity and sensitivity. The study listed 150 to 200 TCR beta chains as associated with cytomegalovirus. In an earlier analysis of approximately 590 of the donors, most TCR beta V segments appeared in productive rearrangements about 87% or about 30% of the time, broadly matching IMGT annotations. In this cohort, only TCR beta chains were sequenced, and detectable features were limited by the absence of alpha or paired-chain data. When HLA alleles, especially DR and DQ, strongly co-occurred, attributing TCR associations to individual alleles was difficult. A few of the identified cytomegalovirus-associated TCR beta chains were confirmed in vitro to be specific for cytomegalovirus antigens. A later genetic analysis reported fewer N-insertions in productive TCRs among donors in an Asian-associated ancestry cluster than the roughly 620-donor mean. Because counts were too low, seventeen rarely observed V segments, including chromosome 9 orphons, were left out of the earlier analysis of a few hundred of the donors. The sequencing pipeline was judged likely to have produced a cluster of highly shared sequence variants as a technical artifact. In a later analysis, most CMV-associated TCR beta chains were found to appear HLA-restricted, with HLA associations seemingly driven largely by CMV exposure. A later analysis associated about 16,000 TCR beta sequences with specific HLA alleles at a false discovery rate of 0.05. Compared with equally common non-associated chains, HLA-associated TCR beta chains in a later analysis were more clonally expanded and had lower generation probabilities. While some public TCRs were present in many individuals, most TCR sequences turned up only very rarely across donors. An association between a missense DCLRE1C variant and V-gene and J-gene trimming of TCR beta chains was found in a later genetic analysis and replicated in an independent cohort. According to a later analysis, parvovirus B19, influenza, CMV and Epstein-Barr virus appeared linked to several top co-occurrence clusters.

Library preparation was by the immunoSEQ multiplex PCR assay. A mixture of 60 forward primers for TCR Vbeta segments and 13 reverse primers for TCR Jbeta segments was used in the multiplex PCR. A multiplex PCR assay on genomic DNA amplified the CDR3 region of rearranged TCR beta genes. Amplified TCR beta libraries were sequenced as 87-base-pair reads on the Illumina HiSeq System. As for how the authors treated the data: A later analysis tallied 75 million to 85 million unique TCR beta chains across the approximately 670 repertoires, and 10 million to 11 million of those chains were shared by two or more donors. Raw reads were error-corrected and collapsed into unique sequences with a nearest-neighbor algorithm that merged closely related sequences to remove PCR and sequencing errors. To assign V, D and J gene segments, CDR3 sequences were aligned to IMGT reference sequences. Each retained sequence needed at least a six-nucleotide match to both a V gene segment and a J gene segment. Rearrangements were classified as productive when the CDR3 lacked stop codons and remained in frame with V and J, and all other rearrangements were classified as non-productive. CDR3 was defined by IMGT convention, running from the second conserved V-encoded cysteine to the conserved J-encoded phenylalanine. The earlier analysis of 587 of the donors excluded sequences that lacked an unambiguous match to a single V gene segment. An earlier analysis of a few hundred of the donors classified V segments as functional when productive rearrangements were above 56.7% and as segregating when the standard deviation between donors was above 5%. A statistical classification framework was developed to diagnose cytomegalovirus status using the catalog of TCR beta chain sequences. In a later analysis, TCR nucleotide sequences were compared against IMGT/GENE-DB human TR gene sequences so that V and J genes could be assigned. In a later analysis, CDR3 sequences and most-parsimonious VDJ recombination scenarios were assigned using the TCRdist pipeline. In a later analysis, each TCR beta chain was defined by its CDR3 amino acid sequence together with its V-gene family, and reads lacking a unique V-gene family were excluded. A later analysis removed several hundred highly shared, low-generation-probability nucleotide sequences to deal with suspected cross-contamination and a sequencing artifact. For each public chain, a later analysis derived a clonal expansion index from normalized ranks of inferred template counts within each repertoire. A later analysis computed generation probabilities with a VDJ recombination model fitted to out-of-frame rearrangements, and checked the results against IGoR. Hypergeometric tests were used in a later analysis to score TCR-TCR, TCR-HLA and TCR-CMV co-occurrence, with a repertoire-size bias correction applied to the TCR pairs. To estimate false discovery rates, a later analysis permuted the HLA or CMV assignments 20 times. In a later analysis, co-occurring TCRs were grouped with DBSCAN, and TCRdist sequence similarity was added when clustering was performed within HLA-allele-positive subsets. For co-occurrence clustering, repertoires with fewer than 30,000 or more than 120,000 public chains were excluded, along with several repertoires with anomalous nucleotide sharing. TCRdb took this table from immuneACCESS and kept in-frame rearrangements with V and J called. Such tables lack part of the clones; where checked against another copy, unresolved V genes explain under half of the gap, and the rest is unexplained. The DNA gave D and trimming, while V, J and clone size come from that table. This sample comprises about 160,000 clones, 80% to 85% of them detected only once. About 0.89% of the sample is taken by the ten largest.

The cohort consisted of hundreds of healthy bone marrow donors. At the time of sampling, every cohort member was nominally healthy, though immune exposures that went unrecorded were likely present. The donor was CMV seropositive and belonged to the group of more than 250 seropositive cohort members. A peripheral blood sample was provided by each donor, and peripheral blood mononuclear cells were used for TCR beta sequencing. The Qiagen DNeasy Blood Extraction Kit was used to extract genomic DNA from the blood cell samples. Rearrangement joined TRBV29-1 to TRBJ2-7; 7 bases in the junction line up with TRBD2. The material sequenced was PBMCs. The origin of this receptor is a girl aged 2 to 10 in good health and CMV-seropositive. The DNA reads TGCAGCGTTGAAATAGCGGGCGGAGCGGGCGAGCAGTACTTC. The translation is CSVEIAGGAGEQYF.